Below are 21 T cell receptor beta chains sequenced from a single sample in a study of blood T cells in healthy people across ages. Through a sample-barcoded 5' primer and a J-beta primer mix, a second PCR was run for roughly 7 to 11 cycles. TCRdb itself ran the 5' RACE reads through MiXCR, one entry per CDR3 protein. The repertoire holds fewer than 900,000 distinct CDR3 sequences, with under 40% as singletons. Sample: blood. The receptors were gathered from a man between 18 and 29 years old in good health.

The chain employs TRBV4-2 and TRBJ1-2, with 7 bases matching TRBD1. V shed 1 base and J 5 bases; nucleotides not matched to a gene: 7. This CDR3 spans 15 amino acids. The germline V gene has CDR1 LGHNA and CDR2 YNFKEQ. Written as DNA, the CDR3 is TGTGCCAGCAGCCAAGGACAGGGCCCAGGGTATGGCTACACCTTC. Protein sequence: CASSQGQGPGYGYTF.

The V gene is TRBV6-5, the J gene TRBJ2-4; no firm D call. The CDR3 runs 11 residues. V gave up 7 bases and J gave up 15 bases, with 16 bases separating them. Looked up from germline, CDR1 is MNHEY and CDR2 is SVGAGI. The CDR3 nucleotides read TGTGCCAGCAAAACAGCGTACGAGCGGTACTTC. It yields the protein CASKTAYERYF.

This sequence joins TRBV6-5 and TRBJ2-3; 9 bases are shared with TRBD1. Germline-derived CDR1 and CDR2 are MNHEY and SVGAGI. J was trimmed by 4 bases and V by 0 bases; bases with no gene match: 17. CDR3 length: 20 residues. CDR3 sequence: CASSYSIPDRGAWHSDTQYF. The CDR3 DNA reads TGTGCCAGCAGTTACTCGATCCCGGACAGGGGAGCGTGGCATTCAGATACGCAGTATTTT.

This clonotype was detected only a few times. This chain joins TRBV12-3 or TRBV12-4 and TRBJ1-1, with a possible D match to TRBD1 (5 bases). The CDR3 length is 13 residues. V lost 8 bases, J lost 2 bases, and 12 bases lay in between. DNA of the CDR3: TGTGCCAGCGGACCGACAGACAACACTGAAGCTTTCTTT. The encoded protein is CASGPTDNTEAFF.

The sample holds a few counts of this clonotype. The rearrangement uses TRBV5-1 and TRBJ1-4, with D uncertain. CDR1 is SGHRS, CDR2 YFSETQ, per germline. V was pared by 4 bases and J by 0 bases, with 7 bases between. CDR3 length equals 14 residues. The CDR3 loop reads CASSKRTTNEKLFF. DNA for the CDR3: TGCGCCAGCAGCAAGCGAACAACTAATGAAAAACTGTTTTTT.

The rearrangement links TRBV6-6 to TRBJ2-3, with D unresolved. This CDR3 comprises 14 residues. Deletions cut 5 bases from V and 4 bases from J, with 13 bases between. Germline V gene data show CDR1 as MNHNY and CDR2 as SVGAGI (reference sequence). This CDR3 reads CASSVLTKADTQYF. The CDR3 DNA sequence: TGTGCCAGCAGTGTACTAACAAAGGCAGATACGCAGTATTTT.

This clonotype has a handful of counts. CDR3: CASSLLRTDAYGYTF. The CDR3 coding sequence is TGTGCCAGCAGCTTACTAAGGACCGACGCTTATGGCTACACCTTC. The V gene is TRBV5-6, the J gene TRBJ1-2, with unresolved D. The CDR3 length is 15 residues. Per the germline V gene, CDR1 is SGHDT and CDR2 is YYEEEE. Deletions cut 2 bases from V and 5 bases from J, with 16 bases between.

This clonotype was detected only a few times. The chain carries TRBV2 and TRBJ1-5, with D maybe TRBD1 (5 bases). Per the germline V gene, CDR1 is SNHLY and CDR2 is FYNNEI. V was shortened by 8 bases and J by 6 bases, with 14 bases between the two germline ends. The CDR3 sequence is 13 residues long. Here the CDR3 reads CASGGSGSQPQHF. CDR3 bases: TGTGCCAGCGGGGGGTCAGGGAGTCAGCCCCAGCATTTT.

This clonotype came up a few times. The gene calls are TRBV2 and TRBJ1-5, with D perhaps TRBD1 (5 bases). The CDR3 covers 14 residues. Trimming removed 8 bases at V and 6 bases at J, with 17 bases between. The germline V gene encodes CDR1 SNHLY and CDR2 FYNNEI. The CDR3 coding sequence is TGTGCCAGCGAATTTCAGGGCTCGGGTCAGCCCCAGCATTTT. Its protein product is CASEFQGSGQPQHF.

The chain couples TRBV6-5 to TRBJ1-4; a possible D gene is TRBD1 (5 bases). Germline assignment: CDR1 MNHEY and CDR2 SVGAGI. The CDR3 length is 14 residues. Trimming stripped 6 bases from V and 5 bases from J, with 13 bases between. The CDR3 spells CASRVGPGNEKLFF. The CDR3, as DNA: TGTGCCAGCAGAGTGGGACCGGGAAATGAAAAACTGTTTTTT.

This clonotype was observed a handful of times. The chain carries TRBV4-1 and TRBJ1-2; 7 positions match TRBD1. Germline assignment: CDR1 MGHRA and CDR2 YSYEKL. V lost 3 bases and J lost 3; bases outside the gene matches: 19. The CDR3 covers 19 residues. The CDR3 nucleotides read TGCGCCAGCAGCCACTCAAGAAGGGGGCCTGCCCATGGGGACTATGGCTACACCTTC. As protein: CASSHSRRGPAHGDYGYTF.

In the case of this clonotype: At one end the junction does not follow the germline gene, possibly because of a read error. The chain joins TRBV2 to TRBJ1-2; unclear D gene. The CDR3 length is 11 residues. The V gene's germline CDR1 is SNHLY and CDR2 FYNNEI. The CDR3 region is CARSEVYGYTF. The CDR3 DNA is TGTGCCCGCAGTGAAGTCTATGGCTACACCTTC.

A remark on this clonotype: A much bigger clone sits one base away, suggesting this may be a read error. This chain joins TRBV12-3 or TRBV12-4 and TRBJ1-2; D is possibly TRBD1 (6 bases). The CDR3 has 17 amino acids. Trimming stripped 5 bases from V and 4 bases from J, with 23 bases between. The CDR3 protein is CASSPITLGGEVYGYTF. As DNA, the CDR3 is TGTGCCAGCAGTCCCATCACCTTAGGGGGGGAAGTCTATGGCTACACCTTC.

This clonotype was observed a handful of times. The chain couples TRBV4-3 to TRBJ2-1; 8 nucleotides line up with TRBD1. The J call may be in error: the DNA end matches TRBJ2-7 better. The CDR3 sequence is 17 residues long. The germline V gene encodes CDR1 LGHNA and CDR2 YSLEER. The CDR3 loop reads CASSQDRRTGSYNEQYF. The CDR3 DNA follows: TGCGCCAGCAGCCAAGATCGGAGGACAGGGTCCTACAATGAGCAGTACTTC.

About this clonotype itself: This may stem from a read error, because a much larger clone lies one nucleotide away. This CDR3 reads CSIDQGYHGYTF. The CDR3 region has the DNA TGCAGCATTGATCAGGGCTACCATGGCTACACCTTC. The rearrangement uses TRBV29-1 and TRBJ1-2, with D perhaps TRBD1 (5 bases). The CDR3 consists of 12 residues. From germline, CDR1 is SQVTM and CDR2 ANQGSEA.

This clonotype turned up a few times. V and J are TRBV5-1 and TRBJ1-2; D perhaps matches TRBD1 (5 bases). Germline CDR1 reads SGHRS; CDR2 reads YFSETQ. The CDR3 is 16 residues long. Trimming took off 0 bases at V and 2 bases at J, with 14 bases between the two ends. The CDR3: CASSLAILRDNYGYTF. The CDR3 DNA sequence: TGCGCCAGCAGCTTGGCTATTCTCCGGGACAACTATGGCTACACCTTC.

The V call is TRBV29-1, the J call TRBJ2-7, with D uncertain. The germline V and J ends were trimmed by 6 bases and 3 bases, with 18 bases remaining between them. Germline V gene data show CDR1 as SQVTM and CDR2 as ANQGSEA. CDR3 size: 14 residues. The CDR3 sequence is CSVGIYLLGYEQYF. The CDR3 DNA reads as TGCAGCGTCGGAATCTATCTCCTAGGCTACGAGCAGTACTTC.

This chain connects TRBV12-3 or TRBV12-4 to TRBJ2-3, with D maybe TRBD1 (5 bases). There are 13 residues in the CDR3. V lost 5 bases and J 4 bases, leaving 10 bases between the germline ends. CDR3 residues: CASSVVRADTQYF. The CDR3 DNA is TGTGCCAGCAGTGTAGTCAGGGCAGATACGCAGTATTTT.

There are a few counts of this clonotype. The CDR3 region is CASSVGPANTEAFF. The CDR3 region has the DNA TGTGCCAGCAGTGTCGGGCCTGCGAACACTGAAGCTTTCTTT. This sequence joins TRBV28 and TRBJ1-1; no clear D gene. The germline V gene has CDR1 MDHEN and CDR2 SYDVKM. The CDR3 has 14 residues. V was cut by 5 bases and J by 1 base, with 11 bases left in between.

This clonotype was seen repeatedly, ten times or more. The chain is built from TRBV7-9 and TRBJ1-1; D is perhaps TRBD1 (6 bases). Germline V gene data show CDR1 as SEHNR and CDR2 as FQNEAQ (reference sequence). This CDR3 region has 13 residues. The V and J ends lost 5 bases and 2 bases respectively, with 9 bases between them. As DNA, the CDR3 is TGTGCCAGCAGCCTGGGACATAACACTGAAGCTTTCTTT. It codes for CASSLGHNTEAFF.

The chain carries TRBV7-2 and TRBJ1-3; no definite D call. V gave up 5 bases and J gave up 2 bases, with 19 bases separating them. The CDR3 loop spans 17 amino acids. Germline CDR1 is SGHTA and CDR2 is FQGNSA. The CDR3 nucleotides are TGTGCCAGCAGCACCCAGGCCGGCCCTGCCGCTGGAAACACCATATATTTT. This encodes CASSTQAGPAAGNTIYF.